This note documents a single TCR beta chain sequence. Antigen: not known. Amplification used 60 Vbeta primers and 13 Jbeta primers. Some clones are missing from TCRdb's copy, which holds only in-frame ones; the method was immunoSEQ multiplex PCR. The table has 100,000 to 150,000 clones, about four fifths seen once. This entry is derived from a study of cytomegalovirus exposure and HLA in healthy donors. Unmatched junction bases numbered 10, after V lost 4 bases and J lost 4 bases. The CDR3 has 16 amino acids. Germline V gene data show CDR1 as SNHLY and CDR2 as FYNNEI. Study outcomes and limitations: Per a later analysis, HLA-associated TCR beta chains showed more clonal expansion than other, equally common TCR beta chains. There were some public TCRs occurring in many donors, but most TCR sequences were rare.

This TCR derives from a woman aged 18-30 years in good health and CMV-seronegative. The sample taken for sequencing was PBMCs. This sequence joins TRBV2 and TRBJ2-7; 10 bases map to TRBD1. CDR3 sequence (DNA): TGTGCCAGCAGTGTTTCCCGGGACAGGGGTTTGTACGAGCAGTACTTC. This translates into CASSVSRDRGLYEQYF.